The text below deals with one T cell receptor beta chain. Its antigen is not known. The entry originates in a study of monozygotic twins with inflammatory bowel disease. Study conclusions and caveats: For IBD, no single strong associated signal or clonotype was supported.

TCRdb reanalyzed the 5' RACE reads, giving one entry per CDR3 protein sequence and no DNA. This sample's clone table lists 300,000 to 400,000 distinct CDR3 sequences. Sequences were obtained from blood. This receptor was taken from a human donor with ulcerative colitis or Crohn's disease, or a healthy co-twin of an affected twin (not recorded which).

The CDR3 is CSANRDSSSGANVLTF. J is TRBJ2-6 and V is TRBV20-1; TCRdb selects TRBD1, and the lack of DNA leaves this call unchecked. CDR1 and CDR2 (germline): DFQATT, SNEGSKA (reference sequence). The length of the CDR3 is 16 residues.